The 18 T cell receptor beta chains below were found in one sample sequenced in a study of blood T cells in healthy people across ages (dated by TCRdb to between 2015 and 2016). Library preparation was by 5' RACE. These reads were obtained on an Illumina HiSeq 2500. A second PCR of roughly 7 to 12 cycles was performed with a sample-barcoded 5' primer and a J-beta primer mix. TCRdb took the public reads, trimmed them with fastp at Q25, ran MiXCR for clone calling and kept in-frame beta chains. Rows with a matching CDR3 protein are joined into one entry that keeps the most common DNA and genes. A total of 1.5 million to 2 million distinct CDR3 sequences appear in this sample, 28% of them only once. Roughly 8% of the sample belongs to the ten largest clones. The sequenced sample consisted of blood. The source of these receptors is a woman under 40 in good health.

This clonotype is labeled medium-sized (0.01 to 0.1%). The CDR3 nucleotides read TGTGCCAGCAGCGAGGGACTAGGGAGCTCCTACGAGCAGTACTTC. Amino acids: CASSEGLGSSYEQYF. The V gene is TRBV7-7, the J gene TRBJ2-7; 8 positions agree with TRBD2. CDR3 length equals 15 residues. Germline CDR1 is SSHAT and CDR2 is FNYEAQ (reference sequence). Germline trimming cut 5 bases from V and 0 bases from J; bases unmatched to any gene: 6.

In its sample, this clonotype was seen many times. CDR3 DNA sequence: TGTGCCAGCAGCCCAGGGAATTCACCCCTCCACTTT. It translates to CASSPGNSPLHF. This chain links TRBV7-9 with TRBJ1-6, with D possibly TRBD1 on 5 matching bases. The V gene's germline CDR1 is SEHNR and CDR2 FQNEAQ (reference sequence). The CDR3 covers 12 residues. V lost 5 bases and J lost 7, with 6 bases in between.

V is TRBV4-1 and J is TRBJ1-4; 9 bases match TRBD1. Trimming removed 0 bases from V and 7 bases from J; junction bases left unmatched: 3. Germline values: CDR1 MGHRA, CDR2 YSYEKL. This CDR3 contains 15 residues. Here the CDR3 DNA reads TGCGCCAGCAGCCAAGATGGGACAGGGTCTGAAAAACTGTTTTTT. This translates into CASSQDGTGSEKLFF.

The V gene is TRBV24-1, the J gene TRBJ2-1; 10 bases are a match to TRBD2. Germline V lookup: CDR1 KGHDR, CDR2 SFDVKD. V lost 4 bases and J lost 4; bases outside the gene matches: 6. The CDR3 extends over 16 amino acids. The CDR3 loop is CATSDPTSGPYNEQFF. CDR3 nucleotide sequence: TGTGCCACCAGTGACCCGACTAGCGGGCCTTACAATGAGCAGTTCTTC.

The chain couples TRBV10-3 to TRBJ1-1; D is undetermined. The V and J ends lost 6 bases and 4 bases respectively, with 9 bases between them. The germline gives CDR1 ENHRY, CDR2 SYGVKD. The CDR3 consists of 12 residues. The CDR3 DNA sequence: TGTGCCATCAGCCCTGCGGGCACTGAAGCTTTCTTT. It specifies CAISPAGTEAFF.

As for this clonotype: With a much larger clone just one base away, this may be a read error. This chain links TRBV12-3 or TRBV12-4 with TRBJ2-3; 14 bases fit TRBD2. CDR3 length: 15 residues. J gave up 4 bases and V 11 bases, and 8 bases lay outside the gene matches. The CDR3 DNA sequence: TGTGCCGGCACCGCGGGACTAGCGGGGGCAGATACGCAGTATTTT. This codes for CAGTAGLAGADTQYF.

Note on this clonotype: This may be a read error, as it is one base from a much larger clone. The genes are TRBV6-6 and TRBJ2-1, with a tentative D call TRBD2 (7 bases). Per germline, CDR1 MNHNY and CDR2 SVGAGI (reference sequence). This CDR3 is 14 amino acids long. The CDR3 protein is CASREGGAGNGQFF. CDR3 DNA: TGTGCCAGCAGGGAGGGGGGGGCCGGTAATGGGCAGTTCTTC.

The sample holds a few counts of this clonotype. The chain links TRBV2 to TRBJ1-4; 7 bases align to TRBD1. Germline V CDR1 and CDR2: SNHLY, FYNNEI. The CDR3 runs to 14 residues. The junction had 2 bases not matched to a gene; V was cut back by 6 bases and J by 1 base. CDR3 loop: CASRDRRTNEKLFF. CDR3 coding DNA: TGTGCCAGCAGGGACAGGAGAACTAATGAAAAACTGTTTTTT.

This clonotype was seen more than once but under ten times. This chain joins TRBV10-3 and TRBJ1-1; maybe TRBD1 (6 bases). The ends were cut back, 7 bases at V and 5 bases at J, with 14 bases in the middle. Germline loops: CDR1 ENHRY, CDR2 SYGVKD. The CDR3 spans 13 residues. CDR3 sequence: CAINIEQGTEAFF. CDR3 in DNA: TGTGCCATCAACATTGAACAGGGAACTGAAGCTTTCTTT.

This clonotype was seen only a few times. This chain connects TRBV20-1 to TRBJ2-3, with 8 bases matching TRBD2. The length of the CDR3 is 16 residues. Germline trimming cut 0 bases from V and 5 bases from J; bases unmatched to any gene: 10. Germline-derived CDR1 and CDR2 are DFQATT and SNEGSKA (reference sequence). The CDR3 spells CSARDRTSRRGDTQYF. CDR3 sequence (DNA): TGCAGTGCTAGAGATAGGACTAGCCGCCGGGGAGATACGCAGTATTTT.

The chain has TRBV28 and TRBJ2-7; 8 nucleotides agree with TRBD2. V was pared by 7 bases and J by 5 bases, with 10 bases of the junction left unmatched. There are 14 residues in the CDR3. Germline V gives CDR1 MDHEN, CDR2 SYDVKM. CDR3 residues: CASTEIGGAHEQYF. CDR3 bases: TGTGCCAGCACCGAAATCGGGGGGGCCCACGAGCAGTACTTC.

Only a few counts were recorded for this clonotype. V and J are TRBV14 and TRBJ1-4; TRBD1 might be the D (5 bases). V shed 6 bases and J shed 2 bases, with 16 bases lying between them. The CDR3 extends over 16 amino acids. Per germline, CDR1 SGHDN and CDR2 FVKESK. CDR3 DNA sequence: TGTGCCAGCAGTCCATGGAGGGGTGGTACTAATGAAAAACTGTTTTTT. It is translated as CASSPWRGGTNEKLFF.

The rearrangement uses TRBV9 and TRBJ1-1, with D possibly being TRBD1 (5 bases). V was clipped by 0 bases and J by 8 bases, with 14 bases between them. Per germline, CDR1 SGDLS and CDR2 YYNGEE. The CDR3 is 14 residues long. CDR3 sequence: CASSVGGTQGEAFF. For the CDR3, the DNA is TGTGCCAGCAGCGTAGGTGGTACGCAGGGAGAAGCTTTCTTT.

This clonotype was counted between two and nine times. This sequence joins TRBV20-1 and TRBJ2-1; TRBD1 or TRBD2 may be the D gene (5 bases each). The germline V gene encodes CDR1 DFQATT and CDR2 SNEGSKA (reference sequence). V lost 4 bases and J lost 5, with 21 bases in between. The CDR3 covers 16 residues. The CDR3 spells CSATRSGTELHNEQFF. The CDR3 nucleotides are TGCAGTGCTACCCGGTCCGGGACGGAACTGCACAATGAGCAGTTCTTC.

This clonotype is a singleton in its sample. Given a much more abundant clone one base away, this may be a read error. This is likely a read error, given that the CDR3 carries no conserved phenylalanine or tryptophan at its end. This chain links TRBV7-2 with TRBJ2-1; tentatively, D is TRBD2 (6 bases). V gave up 7 bases and J gave up 6 bases, with 22 bases separating them. The CDR3 loop spans 16 amino acids. Germline assignment: CDR1 SGHTA and CDR2 FQGNSA. In DNA, the CDR3 is TGTGCCAGCACCCCACCTCCGGGACTGGGAGGCAATGAGCAGTTCTTA. It is translated as CASTPPPGLGGNEQFL.

This clonotype was seen only a few times. The rearrangement uses TRBV12-3 or TRBV12-4 and TRBJ2-1; D not resolved. The V end was cut by 6 bases, the J end by 7 bases, with 10 bases between. The CDR3 length is 12 residues. The DNA for the CDR3 is TGTGCCAGCAGCCCTTGGGCTAATGAGCAGTTCTTC. Encoded protein: CASSPWANEQFF.

The V and J genes are TRBV20-1 and TRBJ1-2; D gene ambiguous. Trimming removed 1 base at V and 3 bases at J, with 21 bases between. Germline lookup yields CDR1 DFQATT and CDR2 SNEGSKA (reference sequence). This CDR3 contains 17 residues. CDR3 sequence: CSARAYGEGHHYYGYTF. The CDR3 DNA reads TGCAGTGCTAGAGCCTACGGTGAAGGGCACCACTACTATGGCTACACCTTC.

This rearrangement joins TRBV29-1 to TRBJ2-5; no clear D gene. Germline V gene sequence: CDR1 SQVTM, CDR2 ANQGSEA. CDR3 length equals 11 residues. V dropped 4 bases and J dropped 2 bases, with 5 bases sitting between them. In nucleotides, the CDR3 is TGCAGCGTTGTTCCACAAGAGACCCAGTACTTC. This codes for CSVVPQETQYF.